This TCR beta chain was observed in a study of blood T cell repertoires in COVID-19. TCRdb's copy holds only in-frame clones and misses some; the assay was immunoSEQ multiplex PCR. This repertoire shows some 190,000 clones, roughly 83% found once; its top ten account for 2.5% to 3.5%. Germline-derived CDR1 and CDR2 are KGHDR and SFDVKD. CDR3 size: 13 residues. Losses at the gene ends were 5 bases for V and 8 bases for J; bases not matched to a gene: 7. Allocation to cohorts depended on clinical history reported by the participants. Two negative PCRs, clearance, or symptom resolution characterized the recovered Cohort 3 donors.

The sequence was collected from a woman in her thirties who had recovered from COVID-19. The genes are TRBV24-1 and TRBJ1-1; 7 bases agree with TRBD1. The sequenced sample consisted of PBMCs or T cells enriched from blood (not recorded which). The CDR3 region has the DNA TGTGCCACCAGTGCCGGGACAGTCTCCGAAGCTTTCTTT. Amino acids: CATSAGTVSEAFF.